Listed below are T cell receptor beta chains from one sample, sequenced in a study of breast tumors, draining lymph nodes, adjacent tissues. TCRdb recomputed calls from the multiplex PCR reads with MiXCR, one row per CDR3 protein. The sample lists roughly 260,000 distinct CDR3 sequences, roughly 31% occurring once. The specimen was axillary lymph node tissue. The origin of the receptors is a female donor with breast cancer. Some clones in this sample may be carry-over from other donors' samples. Each CDR3 is given with its conserved first and last residue. D genes are given only for firm matches. For some rows the clone size is stated as once, few or many, or as a class when expanded; others skip it.

J gene: TRBJ1-5
D gene: TRBD1
V gene: TRBV11-2
clone size: many
CDR3 protein: CASSRDRGENQPQHF
CDR3 DNA: TGTGCCAGCAGCAGGGACAGGGGAGAAAATCAGCCCCAGCATTTT

J gene: TRBJ2-5
D gene: TRBD2
V gene: TRBV9
clone size: many
CDR3 protein: CASSGLQGNLAGVGETQYF
CDR3 DNA: TGTGCCAGCAGCGGATTACAGGGGAACTTAGCGGGAGTGGGAGAGACCCAGTACTTC

J gene: TRBJ2-2
D gene: TRBD2
V gene: TRBV6-2/TRBV6-3
clone size: NA
CDR3 protein: CASSPWTSATAGELFF
CDR3 DNA: TGTGCCAGCAGCCCCTGGACTAGTGCTACCGCCGGGGAGCTGTTTTTT

J gene: TRBJ2-1
D gene: TRBD2
V gene: TRBV18
clone size: NA
CDR3 protein: CASSLTSGEGSSYNEQFF
CDR3 DNA: TGTGCCAGCTCACTCACTAGCGGGGAGGGGAGCTCCTACAATGAGCAGTTCTTC

J gene: TRBJ2-7
D gene: TRBD1
V gene: TRBV2
clone size: many
CDR3 protein: CASSLDRADSYEQYF
CDR3 DNA: TGTGCCAGCAGTTTGGACAGGGCGGACTCCTACGAGCAGTACTTC

J gene: TRBJ2-6
D gene: NA
V gene: TRBV7-9
clone size: many
CDR3 protein: CASSSAGANVLTF
CDR3 DNA: TGTGCCAGCAGCTCGGCTGGGGCCAACGTCCTGACTTTC

J gene: TRBJ2-3
D gene: NA
V gene: TRBV7-2
clone size: many
CDR3 protein: CASRRTRSDTQYF
CDR3 DNA: TGTGCCAGCAGGAGGACCCGTTCAGATACGCAGTATTTT

J gene: TRBJ2-5
D gene: NA
V gene: TRBV25-1
clone size: many
CDR3 protein: CASSPGEWRQETQYF
CDR3 DNA: TGTGCCAGCAGTCCAGGGGAGTGGCGGCAAGAGACCCAGTACTTC

J gene: TRBJ2-7
D gene: TRBD2
V gene: TRBV11-1
clone size: NA
CDR3 protein: CASSLTSGTAYEQYF
CDR3 DNA: TGTGCCAGCAGCCTAACTAGCGGGACGGCCTACGAGCAGTACTTC

J gene: TRBJ2-7
D gene: TRBD1
V gene: TRBV18
clone size: NA
CDR3 protein: CASSPATGPPYEQYF
CDR3 DNA: TGTGCCAGCTCCCCTGCGACAGGGCCCCCCTACGAGCAGTACTTC

J gene: TRBJ2-1
D gene: NA
V gene: TRBV15
clone size: many
CDR3 protein: CATSRDPSTEQFF
CDR3 DNA: TGTGCCACCAGCAGAGACCCTAGCACTGAGCAGTTCTTC

J gene: TRBJ2-7
D gene: NA
V gene: TRBV6-2/TRBV6-3
clone size: NA
CDR3 protein: CASSRQSYEQYF
CDR3 DNA: TGTGCCAGCAGTCGGCAGTCCTACGAGCAGTACTTC

J gene: TRBJ1-3
D gene: TRBD1
V gene: TRBV7-2
clone size: many
CDR3 protein: CASSLPGQGRDTIYF
CDR3 DNA: TGTGCCAGCAGCTTACCTGGACAGGGTAGAGACACCATATATTTT

J gene: TRBJ2-1
D gene: NA
V gene: TRBV7-2
clone size: many
CDR3 protein: CASSLSWDNEQFF
CDR3 DNA: TGTGCCAGCAGCTTAAGTTGGGATAATGAGCAGTTCTTC

J gene: TRBJ2-3
D gene: NA
V gene: TRBV5-8
clone size: many
CDR3 protein: CASSFGSLAHVTDTQYF
CDR3 DNA: TGTGCCAGCAGCTTCGGTAGTCTAGCACATGTCACAGATACGCAGTATTTT

J gene: TRBJ1-3
D gene: NA
V gene: TRBV7-6
clone size: few
CDR3 protein: CASSLARGTGNTIYF
CDR3 DNA: TGTGCCAGCAGCTTAGCGCGGGGGACTGGAAACACCATATATTTT

J gene: TRBJ2-3
D gene: TRBD2
V gene: TRBV20-1
clone size: once
CDR3 protein: CSAILAALDTQYF
CDR3 DNA: TGCAGTGCGATACTAGCGGCGCTGGATACGCAGTATTTT

J gene: TRBJ1-5
D gene: NA
V gene: TRBV24-1
clone size: NA
CDR3 protein: CATSDLPQHF
CDR3 DNA: TGTGCCACCAGTGATTTGCCCCAGCATTTT

J gene: TRBJ2-3
D gene: TRBD2
V gene: TRBV2
clone size: many
CDR3 protein: CASSEGLAGRTDTQYF
CDR3 DNA: TGTGCCAGCAGTGAAGGGCTAGCGGGACGCACAGATACGCAGTATTTT

J gene: TRBJ2-1
D gene: TRBD2
V gene: TRBV7-2
clone size: many
CDR3 protein: CASSTGLAWGNEQFF
CDR3 DNA: TGTGCCAGCAGCACCGGACTAGCTTGGGGCAATGAGCAGTTCTTC

J gene: TRBJ2-3
D gene: NA
V gene: TRBV20-1
clone size: many
CDR3 protein: CSASSGDTQYF
CDR3 DNA: TGCAGTGCTAGTAGTGGAGATACGCAGTATTTT

J gene: TRBJ2-7
D gene: NA
V gene: TRBV5-1
clone size: NA
CDR3 protein: CASSSHRDGIYEQYF
CDR3 DNA: TGCGCCAGCAGCTCACACCGGGACGGAATCTACGAGCAGTACTTC

J gene: TRBJ2-5
D gene: TRBD2
V gene: TRBV13
clone size: many
CDR3 protein: CASSLGLGGSETQYF
CDR3 DNA: TGTGCCAGCAGCTTAGGCCTGGGCGGGAGTGAGACCCAGTACTTC

J gene: TRBJ2-5
D gene: TRBD2
V gene: TRBV9
clone size: many
CDR3 protein: CASSVAGSGRAGETQYF
CDR3 DNA: TGTGCCAGCAGCGTAGCCGGAAGCGGGAGGGCCGGAGAGACCCAGTACTTC

J gene: TRBJ2-3
D gene: TRBD2
V gene: TRBV6-2/TRBV6-3
clone size: NA
CDR3 protein: CASSYSMGTSVTDTQYF
CDR3 DNA: TGTGCCAGCAGTTACTCGATGGGGACTAGTGTCACAGATACGCAGTATTTT

J gene: TRBJ1-6
D gene: NA
V gene: TRBV28
clone size: few
CDR3 protein: CASSREPSSYNSPLHF
CDR3 DNA: TGTGCCAGCAGTAGGGAACCTAGCTCCTATAATTCACCCCTCCACTTT

J gene: TRBJ1-6
D gene: TRBD1
V gene: TRBV11-3
clone size: many
CDR3 protein: CASSPGTDNSPLHF
CDR3 DNA: TGTGCCAGCAGCCCCGGGACAGATAATTCACCCCTCCACTTT